One T cell receptor (beta chain) is described in this entry. What it binds is unknown. This CDR3 has 13 residues. The germline gives CDR1 SNHLY, CDR2 FYNNEI. With V trimmed by 6 bases and J by 6 bases, 2 bases remained unmatched. The source of the sample is a study of CD8+ T cells in alopecia areata. General observations from the study: Although TCR sharing was seen in mice, sharing across patients was less clear, possibly for HLA-related reasons.

Reverse transcription of extracted RNA yielded cDNA, which provided the sequencing template. Clones were sequenced by immunoSEQ multiplex PCR, and TCRdb holds only the in-frame ones, with some missing. The table includes under 130,000 clones, 55% detected once. The chain recombines TRBV2 with TRBJ1-5, with 10 bases fitting TRBD1. The specimen was CD4+ T cells sorted from blood. The clonotype was recovered from a human donor in good health. The CDR3 DNA reads as TGTGCCAGCAGGGGACAGGGGCCTCAGCCCCAGCATTTT. It specifies CASRGQGPQPQHF. Drawing the rest from reference TRBV2 and TRBJ1-5, the complete variable domain is EPEVTQTPSHQVTQMGQEVILRCVPISNHLYFYWYRQILGQKVEFLVSFYNNEISEKSEIFDDQFSVERPDGSNFTLKIRSTKLEDSAMYFCASRGQGPQPQHFGDGTRLSIL.